This T cell receptor beta chain is from a study of beta chain features in type 1 diabetes. General observations from the study: When Type 1 diabetes patients were examined, their TCRB CDR3s proved moderately but significantly shorter in all four CD4+ subsets. Across patients, naive, central memory and Treg TCRB repertoires exhibited apparently greater similarity than was observed across healthy donors. Insertion counts at VDJ junctions were lower in type 1 diabetes patients, who also showed more deletions there.

Cell sorting via CD45RO/CCR7/CD25/CD127/CD95/CD27 was performed to obtain CD4+ naive, central memory, regulatory and stem cell-like memory cells. Each sorted population was over 95% pure. This CDR3 spans 13 amino acids. CDR1 and CDR2 from the germline V gene are SGDLS and YYNGEE. V was trimmed by 3 bases and J by 2 bases, leaving 6 bases between them. Sequencing targeted expressed TCRB transcripts, as all isolated RNA had been reverse transcribed. Assay: immunoSEQ multiplex PCR; the TCRdb copy retains only in-frame clones and omits some. The sample lists 150,000 or so clones, more than 60% seen once, with under 0.1% in the top ten. Points on this clone: Its target is not known.

This receptor was identified in a man between 25 and 39 years old with type 1 diabetes. The sequenced material came from naive CD4+ T cells from blood. V usage is TRBV9 and J usage is TRBJ2-4, with D unresolved. The CDR3 DNA follows: TGTGCCAGCAGCGACCTTTCCAAAAACATTCAGTACTTC. Translation gives CASSDLSKNIQYF.